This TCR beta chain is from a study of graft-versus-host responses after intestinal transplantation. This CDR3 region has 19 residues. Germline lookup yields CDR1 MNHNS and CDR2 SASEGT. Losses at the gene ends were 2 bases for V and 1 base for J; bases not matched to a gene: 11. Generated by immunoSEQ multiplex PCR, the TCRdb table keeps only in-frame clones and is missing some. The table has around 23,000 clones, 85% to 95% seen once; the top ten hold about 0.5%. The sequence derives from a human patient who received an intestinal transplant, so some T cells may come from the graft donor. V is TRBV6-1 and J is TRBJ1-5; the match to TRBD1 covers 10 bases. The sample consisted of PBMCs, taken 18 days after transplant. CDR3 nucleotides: TGTGCCAGCAGTGAATGGGCGGGACAGGGGTTTGTGAGCAATCAGCCCCAGCATTTT. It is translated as CASSEWAGQGFVSNQPQHF.